The 22 T cell receptor beta chains presented below share a single source sample, sequenced in a study of lung T cells in sarcoidosis with Löfgren's syndrome. TCRdb re-called the reads with MiXCR, one entry per CDR3 protein. The sample yields under 25,000 distinct CDR3 sequences, around 20% seen once. The material sequenced was CD4+ T cells from bronchoalveolar lavage. These receptors all stem from a human donor with sarcoidosis (Löfgren's syndrome or another form), or a control subject (not recorded which).

On this clonotype: A much larger clone sits a single nucleotide away, making a read error possible. The chain recombines TRBV18 with TRBJ2-3; D unresolved. This CDR3 has 17 residues. V shed 3 bases and J shed 0 bases, with 16 bases lying between them. Germline V gene sequence: CDR1 KGHSH, CDR2 LQKENI. As DNA, the CDR3 is TGTGCCAGCTCACCGAGCCTTGCAGGTATTAGCACAGATACGCAGTATTTT. It translates to CASSPSLAGISTDTQYF.

This clonotype is judged medium-sized (0.01 to 0.1%). V is TRBV6-1 and J is TRBJ2-1; D tentatively fits TRBD1 or TRBD2 (5 bases each). This CDR3 contains 12 residues. Germline CDR1 is MNHNS and CDR2 is SASEGT. Trimming cost V 6 bases and J 7 bases, with 10 bases left between them. This chain's CDR3 is CASSAWGNEQFF. For the CDR3, the DNA is TGTGCCAGCAGCGCCTGGGGGAATGAGCAGTTCTTC.

The sample holds a few counts of this clonotype. The junction differs from germline at one of its ends, possibly a read error. This sequence joins TRBV28 and TRBJ1-2, with D uncertain. Germline CDR1 MDHEN, CDR2 SYDVKM. There are 15 residues in the CDR3. DNA of the CDR3: TGTGCCAGCAGTCCATCTCAATTCCCCACGGATGGCTACGCCTTC. Protein product: CASSPSQFPTDGYAF.

Many counts were recorded for this clonotype. The chain has TRBV28 and TRBJ2-7, with 12 bases aligning to TRBD2. The CDR3 totals 15 residues. Germline V gene sequence: CDR1 MDHEN, CDR2 SYDVKM. J was trimmed by 1 base and V by 3 bases; bases with no gene match: 1. The CDR3 is CASSFGLAGSYEQYF. The CDR3 coding sequence is TGTGCCAGCAGTTTCGGACTAGCGGGGTCCTACGAGCAGTACTTC.

Note on this clonotype: This may arise from a read error, as a much more abundant clone is one base away. V and J are TRBV10-3 and TRBJ1-5; TRBD1 aligns across 10 bases. The germline gives CDR1 ENHRY, CDR2 SYGVKD. CDR3 length equals 14 residues. The CDR3 is CTISPGQGRQPQHF. The CDR3 DNA reads TGTACCATCAGCCCGGGACAGGGGCGTCAGCCCCAGCATTTT.

For this clonotype: Just one base apart from a much larger clone, this may be a read error. The chain recombines TRBV4-2 with TRBJ2-1; 8 nucleotides line up with TRBD2. CDR3 length equals 16 residues. The germline gives CDR1 LGHNA, CDR2 YNFKEQ. After removal of 5 bases from V and 9 bases from J, the junction contained 15 bases not matched to a gene. The DNA for the CDR3 is TGTGCCAGCAGCTACAACGTCCGGGAGGGCCCTTGTGAGCAGTTCTTC. This gives the protein CASSYNVREGPCEQFF.

By proportion, this clonotype is medium-sized. The rearrangement uses TRBV15 and TRBJ1-1; 7 nucleotides match TRBD1. The CDR3 runs 15 residues. Losses at the gene ends were 4 bases for V and 3 bases for J; bases not matched to a gene: 8. The germline V gene has CDR1 LNHNV and CDR2 YYDKDF (reference sequence). DNA for the CDR3: TGTGCCACCAGCACCAGACAGGGCTGGGACACTGAAGCTTTCTTT. Protein: CATSTRQGWDTEAFF.

This clonotype was seen a handful of times. The J gene is TRBJ2-5, the V gene TRBV12-3 or TRBV12-4, with 8 bases matching TRBD2. The CDR3 sequence is 17 residues long. Trimming took 0 bases from V and 1 from J; bases not matched to a gene: 7. The CDR3 loop reads CASSLALVAGTQETQYF. The CDR3 DNA reads TGTGCCAGCAGTTTAGCGCTGGTAGCGGGAACCCAAGAGACCCAGTACTTC.

The chain recombines TRBV10-3 with TRBJ1-4; D is possibly TRBD1 (6 bases). The V gene lost 6 bases and the J gene lost 5 bases, with 10 bases spanning the gap. This CDR3 spans 13 amino acids. Germline-derived CDR1 and CDR2 are ENHRY and SYGVKD. The CDR3: CAISGQLNEKLFF. For the CDR3, the DNA is TGTGCCATCAGCGGACAGTTAAATGAAAAACTGTTTTTT.

As to this clonotype: This could be a read error, since a much larger clone is one nucleotide away. The V and J genes are TRBV28 and TRBJ1-4, with 9 bases fitting TRBD1. The CDR3 contains 16 residues. The junction had 9 bases not matched to a gene; V was cut back by 4 bases and J by 6 bases. Germline CDR1 MDHEN, CDR2 SYDVKM. The CDR3 nucleotides read TGTGCCAGCAGTTCTTCAGGGACAGGGAACGATGAAAAACTGTTTTTT. It encodes CASSSSGTGNDEKLFF. Full variable domain (missing parts from reference TRBV28 and TRBJ1-4): DVKVTQSSRYLVKRTGEKVFLECVQDMDHENMFWYRQDPGLGLRLIYFSYDVKMKEKGDIPEGYSVSREKKERFSLILESASTNQTSMYLCASSSSGTGNDEKLFFGSGTQLSVL.

This clonotype was seen many times. The V call is TRBV20-1, the J call TRBJ1-5, with 7 bases lining up with TRBD1. Germline CDR1 reads DFQATT; CDR2 reads SNEGSKA (reference sequence). V lost 5 bases and J lost 4; bases outside the gene matches: 5. The CDR3 is 13 amino acids. This CDR3 is CSASGTANQPQHF. In nucleotides, the CDR3 is TGCAGTGCTTCCGGGACAGCTAATCAGCCCCAGCATTTT.

The rearrangement uses TRBV12-3 or TRBV12-4 and TRBJ1-1; D is ambiguous. The CDR3 sequence is 14 residues long. V was pared by 1 base and J by 1 base, with 7 bases between. CDR3 sequence: CASSLVGTNTEAFF. For the CDR3, the DNA is TGTGCCAGCAGTTTAGTGGGCACGAACACTGAAGCTTTCTTT.

In its sample, this clonotype was seen many times. The genes are TRBV20-1 and TRBJ1-1; maybe TRBD1 (5 bases). Germline-derived CDR1 and CDR2 are DFQATT and SNEGSKA (reference sequence). CDR3 length: 13 amino acids. The germline V and J ends were trimmed by 3 bases and 5 bases, with 13 bases remaining between them. The CDR3, as DNA: TGCAGTGCTAGGAGGGGCAGGGTTACTGAAGCTTTCTTT. As protein: CSARRGRVTEAFF.

Comment on this clonotype: This may be a read error, as it is one base from a much larger clone. The chain joins TRBV2 to TRBJ2-3; D gene ambiguous. The V end lost 8 bases, the J end lost 0 bases, and 12 bases lay between the germline ends. The CDR3 covers 14 residues. The germline CDR1 and CDR2 sequences are SNHLY and FYNNEI. This chain's CDR3 is CASGPQISTDTQYF. CDR3 coding DNA: TGTGCCAGCGGTCCTCAGATTAGCACAGATACGCAGTATTTT.

A note on this clonotype: This may be a read error, as it is one base from a much larger clone. The V and J genes are TRBV2 and TRBJ1-5, with unresolved D. Germline V lookup: CDR1 SNHLY, CDR2 FYNNEI. The CDR3 covers 15 residues. The CDR3 DNA follows: TGTGCCGGCAGTGCAGAGGGTTATAGCAATCAGCCCCAGCATTTT. Encoded protein: CAGSAEGYSNQPQHF.

This clonotype has a count of ten or more. DNA for the CDR3: TGTGCCACCAGTGATTTTTCCGAGCAGTACTTC. It translates to CATSDFSEQYF. The genes are TRBV24-1 and TRBJ2-7, with D unclear. With 1 base removed from V and 6 bases from J, the gap between germline ends came to 3 bases. There are 11 residues in the CDR3. Germline CDR1 reads KGHDR; CDR2 reads SFDVKD.

This clonotype was detected ten times or more. The V and J genes are TRBV20-1 and TRBJ2-7; 8 nucleotides line up with TRBD1. The V and J ends lost 5 bases and 5 bases, in that order; junction bases with no gene match: 11. CDR3 length: 14 residues. The V gene's germline CDR1 is DFQATT and CDR2 SNEGSKA (reference sequence). As DNA, the CDR3 is TGCAGTGCTTTTCACGGGACAGGTATCCACGAGCAGTACTTC. It yields the protein CSAFHGTGIHEQYF.

The rearrangement uses TRBV13 and TRBJ1-2, with D unresolved. The V gene lost 7 bases and the J gene lost 7 bases, with 16 bases spanning the gap. CDR1 is PRHDT and CDR2 is FYEKMQ in the germline V gene (reference sequence). CDR3 length: 13 amino acids. The CDR3 region is CASTLAEGVGYTF. The CDR3 nucleotides are TGTGCCAGCACCCTTGCGGAGGGAGTTGGCTACACCTTC.

Concerning this clonotype: Compared with germline, one end of the junction differs, possibly owing to a read error. The rearrangement links TRBV7-9 to TRBJ2-1, with 7 bases matching TRBD2. CDR3 length: 15 residues. Germline lookup yields CDR1 SEHNR and CDR2 FQNEAQ (reference sequence). This chain's CDR3 is CASSLGGTTYNERLF. The CDR3 DNA follows: TGTGCCAGCAGCTTAGGGGGGACTACCTACAATGAGCGGCTCTTC.

By share, this clonotype counts as medium-sized. The V gene is TRBV6-6, the J gene TRBJ2-7; 7 nucleotides line up with TRBD1. This CDR3 has 17 amino acids. J was trimmed by 0 bases and V by 0 bases; bases with no gene match: 8. Germline V lookup: CDR1 MNHNY, CDR2 SVGAGI (reference sequence). CDR3 amino acids: CASSYSFDRARSYEQYF. CDR3 sequence (DNA): TGTGCCAGCAGTTACTCCTTCGACAGGGCTCGCTCCTACGAGCAGTACTTC.

The CDR3 spells CASSFGAEGSPLHF. For the CDR3, the DNA is TGTGCCAGCAGCTTCGGGGCAGAAGGATCACCCCTCCACTTT. The rearrangement joins TRBV11-1 to TRBJ1-6; D perhaps matches TRBD1 (5 bases). V lost 3 bases and J lost 10, with 13 bases in between. The CDR3 covers 14 residues. Germline loops: CDR1 SGHAT, CDR2 FQDESV (reference sequence).

This clonotype counts as medium-sized. This chain connects TRBV28 to TRBJ1-4; TRBD1 is a possible D gene (5 bases). The V end was cut by 2 bases, the J end by 5 bases, with 9 bases between. Germline lookup yields CDR1 MDHEN and CDR2 SYDVKM. The CDR3 covers 14 residues. The CDR3 DNA reads TGTGCCAGCAGTTTACCGGGGGGAAATGAAAAACTGTTTTTT. Its protein product is CASSLPGGNEKLFF. Full variable domain (outside the CDR3, taken from reference TRBV28 and TRBJ1-4): DVKVTQSSRYLVKRTGEKVFLECVQDMDHENMFWYRQDPGLGLRLIYFSYDVKMKEKGDIPEGYSVSREKKERFSLILESASTNQTSMYLCASSLPGGNEKLFFGSGTQLSVL.